This section outlines one TCR beta chain sequence together with its context. Its antigen is unidentified. The PCR used 60 Vbeta and 13 Jbeta primers. Profiled with immunoSEQ multiplex PCR; TCRdb holds only in-frame clones, not every one. The repertoire holds around 180,000 clones, with roughly 84% as singletons. These data are taken from a study of cytomegalovirus exposure and HLA in healthy donors. The CDR3 runs 14 residues. V lost 5 bases, J lost 12 bases, and 17 bases lay in between. CDR1 and CDR2 (germline): SNHLY, FYNNEI. Findings of the study overall: Excluded were some V segments that proved indistinguishable, including TRBV6-2 and TRBV6-3. 164 TCR beta chains were listed as cytomegalovirus-associated. Association of a missense DCLRE1C variant with TCR beta V- and J-gene trimming was reported in a later analysis. Most TCR sequences were rare, but some public TCRs occurred in many donors.

The chain recombines TRBV2 with TRBJ2-6; no reliable D call. This clonotype was obtained from a boy aged 5 to 17 in good health and CMV-seronegative. The source material was PBMCs. CDR3 DNA sequence: TGTGCCAGCAGTCTTGAGCGCGCCCCCGGCGTCCTGACTTTC. Its protein product is CASSLERAPGVLTF.